This TCR beta chain was recorded in a study of blood T cell repertoires in COVID-19. Study in general: COVID-19 samples, acute and convalescent, were from the United States, Italy and Spain.

The data were produced by immunoSEQ multiplex PCR, yet TCRdb's version contains in-frame clones alone and is incomplete. The sample lists over 100,000 clones, over 80% occurring once. Germline lookup yields CDR1 KGHSY and CDR2 FQNENV. This CDR3 has 13 residues. Trimming stripped 1 base from V and 10 bases from J, with 13 bases between. This chain uses TRBV16 with TRBJ1-1; the D is unclear. The receptor was derived from a human donor in a cohort sampled during active COVID-19. The sample taken for sequencing was peripheral blood. CDR3 loop: CASSQYSPRGAFF. The CDR3, as DNA: TGTGCCAGCAGCCAATACAGTCCTCGGGGAGCTTTCTTT.